Below, one T cell receptor (beta chain) is given with its context. The CDR3 spans 16 residues. Germline values: CDR1 LNHNV, CDR2 YYDKDF (reference sequence). V shed 6 bases, J shed 0 bases, and the junction held 6 bases outside the gene matches. The data were taken from a study of blood T cell repertoires in COVID-19. The wider study: Cohort 3 donors counted as recovered after two negative PCRs, clearance, or resolved symptoms. Samples of COVID-19 (acute and convalescent) were obtained from the United States, Italy and Spain.

The repertoire was sequenced with immunoSEQ multiplex PCR; TCRdb's copy has only in-frame clones and lacks some. The table has some 200,000 clones, about nine tenths seen once. Input material: PBMCs or T cells enriched from blood (not recorded which). This sequence joins TRBV15 and TRBJ2-4; the match to TRBD1 covers 9 bases. The TCR originated in a man aged 30 to 39 in a cohort exposed to, infected with or recovered from COVID-19 (not recorded which). Written as DNA, the CDR3 is TGTGCCACCAGTAGGGACAGGGCTCTAGCCAAAAACATTCAGTACTTC. Protein product: CATSRDRALAKNIQYF.